This TCR beta chain was sequenced during a study of untreated major depressive disorder. This clone was counted only a few times. This CDR3 has 16 residues. Germline lookup yields CDR1 MNHNS and CDR2 SASEGT. Trimming took 4 bases from V and 4 from J; bases not matched to a gene: 10. Thawed PBMCs underwent magnetic negative selection for CD4+ T cells. Assay used: immunoSEQ multiplex PCR; TCRdb lists only in-frame clones, some missing. The table records about 21,000 clones, around 92% of them present only once. Sequenced: CD4+ T cells from PBMCs. The clonotype comes from a woman aged 40 to 50 in good health. This chain connects TRBV6-1 to TRBJ1-5; 7 bases map to TRBD1. The CDR3 region has the DNA TGTGCCAGCAGTGGAACCAGGACAGGCGGGAATCAGCCCCAGCATTTT. Protein sequence: CASSGTRTGGNQPQHF.